This T cell receptor beta chain was recorded in a study of pediatric ulcerative colitis. This clone was seen just once. Antigen: not known. The assay was run at survey level. The protocol was immunoSEQ multiplex PCR, while the TCRdb copy is restricted to in-frame clones and leaves out a portion. Among approximately 4,300 clones listed, 85% to 95% were seen once. Study-level points and caveats: Rectal repertoires separated controls, mild-moderate and acute severe colitis. Blood-rectal clonal overlap within each person was significantly higher in ulcerative colitis patients than controls. Substantially fewer templates came from a couple of patients' blood samples.

V was trimmed by 3 bases and J by 8 bases, leaving 20 bases between them. The CDR3 sequence is 16 residues long. The germline gives CDR1 SGDLS, CDR2 YYNGEE. The sequenced sample consisted of blood. This chain links TRBV9 with TRBJ1-4; D possibly corresponds to TRBD1 (5 bases). The TCR originated in a boy between 10 and 17 years old who was a control in a study of pediatric ulcerative colitis. The CDR3 DNA is TGTGCCAGCAGCGCCTCACAGGAACGGGGGTGGGAAAAACTGTTTTTT. This sequence encodes CASSASQERGWEKLFF.